This TCR beta chain was captured in a study of blood T cell repertoires in COVID-19. Study at large: Samples of COVID-19 (acute and convalescent) were obtained from the United States, Italy and Spain.

The table came from immunoSEQ multiplex PCR; TCRdb's copy has only in-frame clones and leaves some out. This sample has some 110,000 clones; around nine tenths occur once, and the top ten carry about 4.5%. The germline gives CDR1 SGHRS, CDR2 YFSETQ. The length of the CDR3 is 14 residues. Germline trimming cut 4 bases from V and 4 bases from J; bases unmatched to any gene: 8. This rearrangement joins TRBV5-1 to TRBJ2-7; the match to TRBD1 covers 7 bases. The sequenced sample was peripheral blood. The sequence was obtained from a man aged 40-50 years with acute or convalescent COVID-19. The CDR3 sequence: CASSRRDSSYEQYF. As DNA, the CDR3 is TGCGCCAGCAGCAGAAGGGACAGTTCATACGAGCAGTACTTC.